Included here is one T cell receptor beta chain sequence, with context. This specimen comes from a study of T-cell reconstitution after alpha-beta-depleted transplantation in children. The V end lost 6 bases, the J end lost 3 bases, and 9 bases lay between the germline ends. Germline V CDR1 and CDR2: DFQATT, SNEGSKA (reference sequence). The CDR3 sequence is 11 residues long. Unique molecular identifiers were used to barcode this TCRbeta library. Using its own MiXCR run on the PCR reads, TCRdb lists one record per CDR3 protein. In the table there are just under 550,000 distinct CDR3 sequences, roughly 18% of which are singletons.

The specimen was PBMCs from the stem cell graft donor, collected from the stem cell graft. The clonotype comes from a human donor who donated a stem cell graft to a child with acute lymphoblastic leukemia. The chain links TRBV20-1 to TRBJ2-7; D remains unclear. This chain's CDR3 is CSATAGYEQYF. CDR3 bases: TGCAGTGCAACGGCTGGCTACGAGCAGTACTTC.